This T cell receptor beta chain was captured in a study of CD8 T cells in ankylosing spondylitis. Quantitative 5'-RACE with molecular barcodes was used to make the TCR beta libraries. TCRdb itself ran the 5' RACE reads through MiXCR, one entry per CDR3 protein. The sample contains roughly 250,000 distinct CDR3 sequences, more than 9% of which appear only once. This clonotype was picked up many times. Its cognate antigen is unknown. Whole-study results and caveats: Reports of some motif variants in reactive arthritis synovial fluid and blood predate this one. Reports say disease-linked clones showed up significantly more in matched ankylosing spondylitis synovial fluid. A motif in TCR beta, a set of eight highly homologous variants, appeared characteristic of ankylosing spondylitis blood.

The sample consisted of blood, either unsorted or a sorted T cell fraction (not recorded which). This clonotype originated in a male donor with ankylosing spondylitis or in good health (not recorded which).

CDR3 DNA: TGTGCCAGCAGCCCGCCGGGAAATTCACCCCTCCACTTT. This translates into CASSPPGNSPLHF. The gene calls are TRBV14 and TRBJ1-6; D unresolved. The CDR3 has 13 amino acids. Per germline, CDR1 SGHDN and CDR2 FVKESK. Trimming cost V 4 bases and J 7 bases, with 8 bases left between them.